This TCR beta chain comes out of a study of blood T cell repertoires in COVID-19. V lost 6 bases and J lost 3, with 11 bases in between. The CDR3 has 13 residues. Germline-derived CDR1 and CDR2 are SGHNT and YENEEA. Original analysis: Nucleated cell number was recorded as an estimate derived from reference gene primer amplification. The assay was immunoSEQ multiplex PCR, and TCRdb's table has in-frame clones only and misses some. Clone size and V and J calls were adopted from that table, with D and trimming inferred from the DNA. The sample holds fewer than 180,000 clones, 70% to 90% seen once. This rearrangement joins TRBV11-3 to TRBJ2-5, with D perhaps matching TRBD1 (5 bases). The source is a man aged 65 to 85 with acute or convalescent COVID-19. Sample: peripheral blood. CDR3 DNA sequence: TGTGCCAGCAGTCGAGAAGGGGAAGAGACCCAGTACTTC. This translates into CASSREGEETQYF.